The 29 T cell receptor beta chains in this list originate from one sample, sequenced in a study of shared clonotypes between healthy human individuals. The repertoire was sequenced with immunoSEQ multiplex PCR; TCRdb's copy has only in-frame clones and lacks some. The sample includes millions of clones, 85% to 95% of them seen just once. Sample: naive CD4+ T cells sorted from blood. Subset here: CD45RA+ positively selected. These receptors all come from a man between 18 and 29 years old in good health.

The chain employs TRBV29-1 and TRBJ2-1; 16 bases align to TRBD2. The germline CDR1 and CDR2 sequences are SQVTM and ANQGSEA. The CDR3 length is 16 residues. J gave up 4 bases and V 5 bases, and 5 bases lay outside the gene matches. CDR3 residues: CSVTGLAGGIYNEQFF. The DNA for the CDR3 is TGCAGCGTTACGGGACTAGCGGGGGGGATATACAATGAGCAGTTCTTC.

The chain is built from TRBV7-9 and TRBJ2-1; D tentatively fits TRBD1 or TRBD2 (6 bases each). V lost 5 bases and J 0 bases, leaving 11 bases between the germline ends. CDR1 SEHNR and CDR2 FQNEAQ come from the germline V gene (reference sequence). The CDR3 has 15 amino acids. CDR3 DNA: TGTGCCAGCAGCGGGGGGCAATTCTCCTACAATGAGCAGTTCTTC. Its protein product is CASSGGQFSYNEQFF.

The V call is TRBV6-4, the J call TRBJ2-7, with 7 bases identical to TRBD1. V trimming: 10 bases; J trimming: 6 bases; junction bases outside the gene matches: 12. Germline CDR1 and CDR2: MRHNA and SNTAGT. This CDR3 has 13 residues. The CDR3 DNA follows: TGTGCCATCCTTCCTGAGACAGGGCTCGAGCAGTACTTC. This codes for CAILPETGLEQYF.

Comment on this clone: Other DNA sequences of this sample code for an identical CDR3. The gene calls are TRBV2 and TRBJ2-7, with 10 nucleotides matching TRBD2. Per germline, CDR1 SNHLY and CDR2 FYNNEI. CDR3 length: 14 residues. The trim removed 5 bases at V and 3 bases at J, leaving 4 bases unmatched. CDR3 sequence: CASSRLAGGYEQYF. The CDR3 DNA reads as TGTGCCAGCAGTAGGTTAGCGGGAGGCTACGAGCAGTACTTC.

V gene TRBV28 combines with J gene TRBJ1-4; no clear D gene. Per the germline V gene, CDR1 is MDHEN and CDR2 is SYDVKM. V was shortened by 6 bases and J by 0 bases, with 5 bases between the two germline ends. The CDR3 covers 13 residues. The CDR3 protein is CASSVATNEKLFF. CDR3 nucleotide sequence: TGTGCCAGCAGCGTTGCAACTAATGAAAAACTGTTTTTT.

The CDR3: CASKQTGAGELFF. For the CDR3, the DNA is TGTGCCAGCAAACAGACAGGGGCCGGGGAGCTGTTTTTT. The chain recombines TRBV2 with TRBJ2-2; 8 bases map to TRBD1. This CDR3 is 13 amino acids long. Germline-derived CDR1 and CDR2 are SNHLY and FYNNEI. V dropped 7 bases and J dropped 6; count of bases not matched to a gene: 4.

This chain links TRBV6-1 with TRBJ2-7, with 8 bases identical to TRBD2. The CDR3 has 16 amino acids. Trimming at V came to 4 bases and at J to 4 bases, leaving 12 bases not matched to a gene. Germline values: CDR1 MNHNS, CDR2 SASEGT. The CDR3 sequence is CASSGRSGTRGYEQYF. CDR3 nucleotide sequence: TGTGCCAGCAGTGGGCGTTCCGGGACTAGAGGGTACGAGCAGTACTTC.

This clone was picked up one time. This chain's CDR3 is CASTRGADGYTF. Here the CDR3 DNA reads TGTGCCAGCACGAGGGGGGCGGATGGCTACACCTTC. The V and J genes are TRBV5-4 and TRBJ1-2; D perhaps matches TRBD1 (6 bases). V was clipped by 6 bases and J by 6 bases, with 12 bases between them. Looked up from germline, CDR1 is SGHNT and CDR2 is YYREEE (reference sequence). The CDR3 sequence is 12 residues long. Complete variable domain (other parts from reference TRBV5-4 and TRBJ1-2): ETGVTQSPTHLIKTRGQQVTLRCSSQSGHNTVSWYQQALGQGPQFIFQYYREEENGRGNFPPRFSGLQFPNYSSELNVNALELDDSALYLCASTRGADGYTFGSGTRLTVV.

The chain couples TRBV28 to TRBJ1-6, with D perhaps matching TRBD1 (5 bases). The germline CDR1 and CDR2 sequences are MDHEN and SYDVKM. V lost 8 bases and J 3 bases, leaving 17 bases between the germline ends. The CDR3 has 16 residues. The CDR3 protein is CASLEAGTYYNSPLHF. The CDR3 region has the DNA TGTGCCAGCCTGGAGGCCGGGACCTACTATAATTCACCCCTCCACTTT.

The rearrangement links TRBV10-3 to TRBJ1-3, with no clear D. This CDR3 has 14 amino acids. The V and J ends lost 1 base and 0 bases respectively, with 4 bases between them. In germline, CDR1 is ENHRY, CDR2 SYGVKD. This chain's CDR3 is CAISELYSGNTIYF. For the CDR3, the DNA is TGTGCCATCAGTGAGTTGTACTCTGGAAACACCATATATTTT.

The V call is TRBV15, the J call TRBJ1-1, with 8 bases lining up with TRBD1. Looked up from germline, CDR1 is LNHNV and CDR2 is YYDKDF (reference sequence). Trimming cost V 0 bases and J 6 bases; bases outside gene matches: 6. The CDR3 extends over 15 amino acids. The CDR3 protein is CATSRDRQGSPEAFF. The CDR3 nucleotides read TGTGCCACCAGCAGAGATCGACAGGGGAGCCCTGAAGCTTTCTTT.

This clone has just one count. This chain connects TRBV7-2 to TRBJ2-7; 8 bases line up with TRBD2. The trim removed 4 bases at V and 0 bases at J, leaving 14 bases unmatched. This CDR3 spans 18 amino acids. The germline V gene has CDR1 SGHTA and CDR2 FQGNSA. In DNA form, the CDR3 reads TGTGCCAGCAGCTCCCACCCAATTAGCGGGGAAAGCTCCTACGAGCAGTACTTC. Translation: CASSSHPISGESSYEQYF.

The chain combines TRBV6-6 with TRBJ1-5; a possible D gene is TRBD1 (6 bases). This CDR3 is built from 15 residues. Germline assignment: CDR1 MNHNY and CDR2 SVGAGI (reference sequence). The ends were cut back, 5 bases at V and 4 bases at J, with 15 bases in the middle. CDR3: CASSPQGWGNQPQHF. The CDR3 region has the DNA TGTGCCAGCAGTCCACAGGGTTGGGGTAATCAGCCCCAGCATTTT.

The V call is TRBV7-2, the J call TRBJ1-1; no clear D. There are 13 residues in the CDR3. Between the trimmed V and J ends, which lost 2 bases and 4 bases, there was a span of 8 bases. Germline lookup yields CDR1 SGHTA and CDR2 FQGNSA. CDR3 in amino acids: CASSLRRFTEAFF. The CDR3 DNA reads TGTGCCAGCAGCTTAAGACGGTTCACTGAAGCTTTCTTT.

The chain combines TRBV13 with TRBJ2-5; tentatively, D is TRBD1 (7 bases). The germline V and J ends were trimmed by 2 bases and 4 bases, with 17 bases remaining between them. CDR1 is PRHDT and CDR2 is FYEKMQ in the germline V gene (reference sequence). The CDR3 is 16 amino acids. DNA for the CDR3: TGTGCCAGCAGCTTAACGGCAGGGGGGAGTATAGAGACCCAGTACTTC. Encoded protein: CASSLTAGGSIETQYF.

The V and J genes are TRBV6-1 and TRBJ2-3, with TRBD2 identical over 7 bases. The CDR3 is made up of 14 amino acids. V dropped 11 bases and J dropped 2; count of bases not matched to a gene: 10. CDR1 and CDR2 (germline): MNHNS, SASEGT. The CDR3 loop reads CALTRAGVTDTQYF. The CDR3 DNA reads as TGTGCCCTGACTAGGGCGGGAGTCACAGATACGCAGTATTTT.

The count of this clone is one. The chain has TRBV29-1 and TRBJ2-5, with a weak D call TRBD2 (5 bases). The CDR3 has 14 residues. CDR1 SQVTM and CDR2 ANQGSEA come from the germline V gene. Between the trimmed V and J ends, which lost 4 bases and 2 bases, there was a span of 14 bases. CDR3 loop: CSVGGESGQETQYF. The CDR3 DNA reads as TGCAGCGTTGGGGGAGAGAGTGGTCAAGAGACCCAGTACTTC.

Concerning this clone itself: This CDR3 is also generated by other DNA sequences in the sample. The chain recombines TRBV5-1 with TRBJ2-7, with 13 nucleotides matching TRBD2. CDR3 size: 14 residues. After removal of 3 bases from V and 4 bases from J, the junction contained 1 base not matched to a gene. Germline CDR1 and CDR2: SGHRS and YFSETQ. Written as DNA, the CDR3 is TGCGCCAGCAGCTCGGGACTAGCGGGATACGAGCAGTACTTC. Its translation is CASSSGLAGYEQYF.

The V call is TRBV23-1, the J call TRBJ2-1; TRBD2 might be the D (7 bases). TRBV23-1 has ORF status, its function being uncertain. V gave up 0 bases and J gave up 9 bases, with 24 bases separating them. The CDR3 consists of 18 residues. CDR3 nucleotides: TGCGCCAGCAGTCAATCGCCCCTGGGCGGGGGACATTGCGGTGAGCAGTTCTTC. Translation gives CASSQSPLGGGHCGEQFF.

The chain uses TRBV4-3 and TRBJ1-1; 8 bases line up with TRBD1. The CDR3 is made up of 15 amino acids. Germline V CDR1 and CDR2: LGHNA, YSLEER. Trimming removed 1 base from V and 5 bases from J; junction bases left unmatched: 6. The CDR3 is CASSQVGQGWTEAFF. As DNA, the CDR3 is TGCGCCAGCAGCCAAGTCGGACAGGGCTGGACTGAAGCTTTCTTT.

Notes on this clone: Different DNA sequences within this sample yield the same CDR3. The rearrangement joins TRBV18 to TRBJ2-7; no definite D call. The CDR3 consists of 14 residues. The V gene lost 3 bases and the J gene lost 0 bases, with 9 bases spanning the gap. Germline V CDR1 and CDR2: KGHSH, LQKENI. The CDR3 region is CASSPPASSYEQYF. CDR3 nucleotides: TGTGCCAGCTCACCTCCAGCTTCCTCCTACGAGCAGTACTTC.

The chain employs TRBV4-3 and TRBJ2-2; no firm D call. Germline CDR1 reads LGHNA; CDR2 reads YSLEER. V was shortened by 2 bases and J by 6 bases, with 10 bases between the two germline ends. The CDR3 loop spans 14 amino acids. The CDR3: CASSQLTGAGELFF. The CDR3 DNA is TGCGCCAGCAGCCAACTGACGGGCGCCGGGGAGCTGTTTTTT.

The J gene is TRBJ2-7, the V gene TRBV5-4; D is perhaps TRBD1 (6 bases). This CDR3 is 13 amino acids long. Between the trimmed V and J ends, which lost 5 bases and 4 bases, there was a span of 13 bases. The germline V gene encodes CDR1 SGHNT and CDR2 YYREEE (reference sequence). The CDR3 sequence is CASRNQQGYEQYF. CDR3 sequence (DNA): TGTGCCAGCAGAAACCAGCAGGGGTACGAGCAGTACTTC.

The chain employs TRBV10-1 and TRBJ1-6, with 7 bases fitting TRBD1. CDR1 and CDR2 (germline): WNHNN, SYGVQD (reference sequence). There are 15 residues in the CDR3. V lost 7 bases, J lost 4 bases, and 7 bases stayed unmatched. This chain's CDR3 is CASTLQGRYNSPLHF. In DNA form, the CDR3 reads TGCGCCAGCACCTTACAGGGGAGGTATAATTCACCCCTCCACTTT.

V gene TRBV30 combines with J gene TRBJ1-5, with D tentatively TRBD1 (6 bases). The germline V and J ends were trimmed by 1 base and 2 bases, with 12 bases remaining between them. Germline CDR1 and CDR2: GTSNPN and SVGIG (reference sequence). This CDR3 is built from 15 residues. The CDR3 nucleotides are TGTGCCTGGAGTGCTGGGGGCTTGGGCAATCAGCCCCAGCATTTT. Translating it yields CAWSAGGLGNQPQHF. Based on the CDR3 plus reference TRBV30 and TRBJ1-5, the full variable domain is SQTIHQWPATLVQPVGSPLSLECTVEGTSNPNLYWYRQAAGRGLQLLFYSVGIGQISSEVPQNLSASRPQDRQFILSSKKLLLSDSGFYLCAWSAGGLGNQPQHFGDGTRLSIL.

The CDR3 coding sequence is TGTGCCAGCAGTCCGCTAGGTGAAAAACTGTTTTTT. This sequence encodes CASSPLGEKLFF. V and J are TRBV28 and TRBJ1-4; no reliable D call. From germline, CDR1 is MDHEN and CDR2 SYDVKM. CDR3 length: 12 amino acids. V shed 5 bases and J shed 7 bases, with 8 bases lying between them.

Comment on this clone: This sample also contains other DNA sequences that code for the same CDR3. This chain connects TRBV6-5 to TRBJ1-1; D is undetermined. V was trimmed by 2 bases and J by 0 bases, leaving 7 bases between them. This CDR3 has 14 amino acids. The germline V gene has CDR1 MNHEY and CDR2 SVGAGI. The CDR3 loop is CASSYTGLNTEAFF. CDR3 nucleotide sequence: TGTGCCAGCAGTTACACGGGCTTGAACACTGAAGCTTTCTTT.

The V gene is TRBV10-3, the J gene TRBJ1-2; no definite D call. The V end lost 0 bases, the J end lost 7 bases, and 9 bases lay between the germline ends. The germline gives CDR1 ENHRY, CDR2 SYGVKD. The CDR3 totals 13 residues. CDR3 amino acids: CAISESTNGGYTF. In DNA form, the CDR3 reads TGTGCCATCAGTGAGTCGACAAATGGTGGCTACACCTTC.

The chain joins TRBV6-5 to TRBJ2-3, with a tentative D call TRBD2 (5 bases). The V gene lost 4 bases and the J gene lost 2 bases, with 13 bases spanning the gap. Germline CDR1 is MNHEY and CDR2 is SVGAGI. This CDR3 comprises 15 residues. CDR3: CASSSTGVNTDTQYF. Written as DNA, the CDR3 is TGTGCCAGCAGTTCCACCGGGGTAAACACAGATACGCAGTATTTT.